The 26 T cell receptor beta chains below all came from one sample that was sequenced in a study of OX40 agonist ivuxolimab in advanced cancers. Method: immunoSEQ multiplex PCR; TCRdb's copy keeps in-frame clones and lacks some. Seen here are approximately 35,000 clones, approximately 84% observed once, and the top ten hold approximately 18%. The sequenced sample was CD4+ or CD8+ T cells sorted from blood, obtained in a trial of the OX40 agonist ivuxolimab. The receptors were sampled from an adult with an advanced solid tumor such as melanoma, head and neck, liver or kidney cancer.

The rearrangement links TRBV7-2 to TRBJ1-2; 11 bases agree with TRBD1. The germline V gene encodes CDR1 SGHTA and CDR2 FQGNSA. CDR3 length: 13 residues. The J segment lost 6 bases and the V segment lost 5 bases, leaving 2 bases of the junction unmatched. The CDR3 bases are TGTGCCAGCAGCCCGGGACAGGGGGATGGCTACACCTTC. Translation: CASSPGQGDGYTF.

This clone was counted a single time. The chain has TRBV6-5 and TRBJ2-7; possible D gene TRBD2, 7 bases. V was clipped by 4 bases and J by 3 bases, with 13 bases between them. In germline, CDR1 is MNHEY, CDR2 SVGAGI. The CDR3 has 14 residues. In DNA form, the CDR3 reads TGTGCCAGCAGTTGGGCGGGGGCGGGCTACGAGCAGTACTTC. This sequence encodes CASSWAGAGYEQYF.

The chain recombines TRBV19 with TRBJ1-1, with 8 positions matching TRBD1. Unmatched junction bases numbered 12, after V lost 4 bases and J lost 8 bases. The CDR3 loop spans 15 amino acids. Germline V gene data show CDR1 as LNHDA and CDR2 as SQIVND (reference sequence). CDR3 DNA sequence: TGTGCCAGTAGTACATATAACAGGGGGTTGAGCGAAGCTTTCTTT. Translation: CASSTYNRGLSEAFF.

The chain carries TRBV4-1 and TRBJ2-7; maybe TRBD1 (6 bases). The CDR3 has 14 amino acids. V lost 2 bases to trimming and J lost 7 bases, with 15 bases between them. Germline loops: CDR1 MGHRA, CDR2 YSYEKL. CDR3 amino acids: CASSQPRDNGEQYF. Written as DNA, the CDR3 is TGCGCCAGCAGCCAACCCCGGGACAACGGAGAGCAGTACTTC.

CDR3 region: CASSLSLTGTNTQYF. CDR3 in DNA: TGTGCCAGCAGTTTATCGCTGACGGGGACGAATACGCAGTATTTT. This chain links TRBV28 with TRBJ2-3, with D perhaps TRBD1 or TRBD2 (5 bases each). Trimming took off 1 base at V and 7 bases at J, with 15 bases between the two ends. The germline V gene has CDR1 MDHEN and CDR2 SYDVKM. This CDR3 is 15 amino acids long.

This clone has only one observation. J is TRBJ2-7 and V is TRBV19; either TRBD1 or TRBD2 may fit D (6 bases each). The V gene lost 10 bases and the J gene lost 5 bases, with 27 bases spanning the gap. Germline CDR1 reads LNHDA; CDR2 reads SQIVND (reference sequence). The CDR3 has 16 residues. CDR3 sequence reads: CATSGPDSARGNEQYF. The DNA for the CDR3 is TGTGCCACCTCGGGCCCGGACAGCGCCCGGGGGAACGAGCAGTACTTC.

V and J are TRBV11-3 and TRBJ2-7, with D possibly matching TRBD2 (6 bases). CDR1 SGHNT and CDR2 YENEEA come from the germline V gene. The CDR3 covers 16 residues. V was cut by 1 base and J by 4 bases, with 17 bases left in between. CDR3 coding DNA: TGTGCCAGCAGCTTAGGGGGTGAGGGGACTTATTACGAGCAGTACTTC. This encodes CASSLGGEGTYYEQYF.

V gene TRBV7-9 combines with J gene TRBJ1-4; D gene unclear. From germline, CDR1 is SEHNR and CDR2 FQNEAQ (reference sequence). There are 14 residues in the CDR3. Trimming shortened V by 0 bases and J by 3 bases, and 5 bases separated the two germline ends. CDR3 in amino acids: CASSLASSNEKLFF. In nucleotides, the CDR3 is TGTGCCAGCAGCTTAGCGAGCTCTAATGAAAAACTGTTTTTT.

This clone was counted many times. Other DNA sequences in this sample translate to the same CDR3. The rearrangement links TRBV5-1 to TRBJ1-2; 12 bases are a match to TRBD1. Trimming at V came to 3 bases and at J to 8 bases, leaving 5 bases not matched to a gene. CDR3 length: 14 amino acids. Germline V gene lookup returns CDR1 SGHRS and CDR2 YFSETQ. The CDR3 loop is CASSSGQGALGYTF. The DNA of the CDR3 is TGCGCCAGCAGCTCGGGACAGGGGGCCCTCGGCTACACCTTC.

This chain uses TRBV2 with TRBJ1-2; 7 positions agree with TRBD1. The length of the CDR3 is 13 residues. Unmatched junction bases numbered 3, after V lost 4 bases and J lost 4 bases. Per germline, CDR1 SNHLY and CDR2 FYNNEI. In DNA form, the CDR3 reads TGTGCCAGCAGTGGGACAGGCCCCTATGGCTACACCTTC. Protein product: CASSGTGPYGYTF. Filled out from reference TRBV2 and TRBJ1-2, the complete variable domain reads EPEVTQTPSHQVTQMGQEVILRCVPISNHLYFYWYRQILGQKVEFLVSFYNNEISEKSEIFDDQFSVERPDGSNFTLKIRSTKLEDSAMYFCASSGTGPYGYTFGSGTRLTVV.

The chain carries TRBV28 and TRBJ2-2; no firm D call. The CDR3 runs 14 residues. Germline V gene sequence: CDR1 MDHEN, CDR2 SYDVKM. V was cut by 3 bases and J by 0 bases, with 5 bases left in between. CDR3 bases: TGTGCCAGCAGTTTTGGACCGAACACCGGGGAGCTGTTTTTT. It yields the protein CASSFGPNTGELFF.

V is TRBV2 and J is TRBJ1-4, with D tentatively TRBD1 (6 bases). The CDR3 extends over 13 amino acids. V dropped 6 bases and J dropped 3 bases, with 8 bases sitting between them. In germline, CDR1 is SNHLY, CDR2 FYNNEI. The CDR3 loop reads CASRGTSNEKLFF. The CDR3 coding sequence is TGTGCCAGCAGGGGGACATCTAATGAAAAACTGTTTTTT.

Here the CDR3 reads CASSDPRAFQGLNEKLFF. CDR3 DNA sequence: TGTGCCAGCAGTGATCCCCGCGCTTTCCAGGGTCTTAATGAAAAACTGTTTTTT. V gene TRBV2 combines with J gene TRBJ1-4; D might be TRBD1 (5 bases). With 3 bases removed from V and 4 bases from J, the gap between germline ends came to 21 bases. There are 18 residues in the CDR3. The germline V gene has CDR1 SNHLY and CDR2 FYNNEI.

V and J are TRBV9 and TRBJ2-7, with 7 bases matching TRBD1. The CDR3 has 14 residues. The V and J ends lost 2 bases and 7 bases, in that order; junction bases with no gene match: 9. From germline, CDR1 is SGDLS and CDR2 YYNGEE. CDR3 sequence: CASSVRGPPGEQYF. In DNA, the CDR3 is TGTGCCAGCAGCGTTAGGGGGCCCCCGGGGGAGCAGTACTTC.

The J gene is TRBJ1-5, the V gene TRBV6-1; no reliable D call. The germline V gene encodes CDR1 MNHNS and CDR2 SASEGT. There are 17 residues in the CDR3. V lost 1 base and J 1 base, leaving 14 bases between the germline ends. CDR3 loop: CASSEVLGWESNQPQHF. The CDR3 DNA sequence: TGTGCCAGCAGTGAAGTCCTGGGGTGGGAGAGCAATCAGCCCCAGCATTTT.

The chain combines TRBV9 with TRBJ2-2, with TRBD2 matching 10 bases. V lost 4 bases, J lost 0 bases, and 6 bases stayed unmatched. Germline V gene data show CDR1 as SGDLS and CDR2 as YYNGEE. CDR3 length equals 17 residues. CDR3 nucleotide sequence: TGTGCCAGCAGCTTTCCAAGCGGGGGGGCGAACACCGGGGAGCTGTTTTTT. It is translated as CASSFPSGGANTGELFF.

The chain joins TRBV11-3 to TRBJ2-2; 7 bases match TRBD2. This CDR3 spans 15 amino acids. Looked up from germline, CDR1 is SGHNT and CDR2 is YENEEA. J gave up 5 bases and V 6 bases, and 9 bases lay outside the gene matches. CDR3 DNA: TGTGCCAGCAGTTCCGGGACTACTAAGACCGGGGAGCTGTTTTTT. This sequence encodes CASSSGTTKTGELFF.

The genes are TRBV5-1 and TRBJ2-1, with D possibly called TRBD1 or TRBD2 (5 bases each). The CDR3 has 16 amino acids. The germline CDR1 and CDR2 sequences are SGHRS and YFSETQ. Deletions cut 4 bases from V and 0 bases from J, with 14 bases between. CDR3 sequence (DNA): TGCGCCAGCAGCGAAGGGACGGCGAGCTCCTACAATGAGCAGTTCTTC. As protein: CASSEGTASSYNEQFF.

CDR3 DNA sequence: TGTGCCAGCAGCTTAGAGGTTAGGCCTACAGAGTCCTACGAGCAGTACTTC. Protein: CASSLEVRPTESYEQYF. The J gene is TRBJ2-7, the V gene TRBV11-3; D is uncertain. The length of the CDR3 is 17 residues. The V gene's germline CDR1 is SGHNT and CDR2 YENEEA. V was shortened by 0 bases and J by 1 base, with 16 bases between the two germline ends. Combining the CDR3 with reference TRBV11-3 and TRBJ2-7 gives the whole variable domain EAGVVQSPRYKIIEKKQPVAFWCNPISGHNTLYWYLQNLGQGPELLIRYENEEAVDDSQLPKDRFSAERLKGVDSTLKIQPAELGDSAVYLCASSLEVRPTESYEQYFGPGTRLTVT.

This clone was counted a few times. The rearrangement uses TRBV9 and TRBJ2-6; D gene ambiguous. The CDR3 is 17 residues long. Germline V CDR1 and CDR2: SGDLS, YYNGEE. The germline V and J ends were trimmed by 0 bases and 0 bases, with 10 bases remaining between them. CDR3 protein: CASSVESLSSGANVLTF. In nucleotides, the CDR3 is TGTGCCAGCAGCGTAGAGTCCCTCTCCTCTGGGGCCAACGTCCTGACTTTC.

As DNA, the CDR3 is TGTGCCAGCAGTCAACAGTACACCGGGGAGCTGTTTTTT. It codes for CASSQQYTGELFF. The V gene is TRBV4-2, the J gene TRBJ2-2; the D is unclear. V dropped 6 bases and J dropped 3 bases, with 8 bases sitting between them. CDR1 LGHNA and CDR2 YNFKEQ come from the germline V gene. This CDR3 spans 13 amino acids.

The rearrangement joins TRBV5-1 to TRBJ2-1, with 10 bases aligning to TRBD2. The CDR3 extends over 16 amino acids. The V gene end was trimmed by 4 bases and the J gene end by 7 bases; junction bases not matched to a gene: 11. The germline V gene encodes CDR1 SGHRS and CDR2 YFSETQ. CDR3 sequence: CASSRRTSGVENEQFF. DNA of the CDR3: TGCGCCAGCAGCCGACGGACTAGCGGAGTCGAAAATGAGCAGTTCTTC.

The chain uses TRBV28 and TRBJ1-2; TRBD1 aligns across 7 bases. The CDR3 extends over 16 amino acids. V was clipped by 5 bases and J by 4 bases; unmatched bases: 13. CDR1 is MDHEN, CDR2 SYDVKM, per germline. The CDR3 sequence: CASSSLDEGQLYGYTF. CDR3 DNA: TGTGCCAGCAGTAGTCTAGATGAGGGACAGCTCTATGGCTACACCTTC.

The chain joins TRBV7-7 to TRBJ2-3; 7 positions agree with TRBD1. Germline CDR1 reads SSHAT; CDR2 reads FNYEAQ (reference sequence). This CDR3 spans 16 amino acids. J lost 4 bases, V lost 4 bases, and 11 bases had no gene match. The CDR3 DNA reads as TGTGCCAGCAGCTCCTGGCCAAGGGGGCGAGCAGATACGCAGTATTTT. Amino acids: CASSSWPRGRADTQYF.

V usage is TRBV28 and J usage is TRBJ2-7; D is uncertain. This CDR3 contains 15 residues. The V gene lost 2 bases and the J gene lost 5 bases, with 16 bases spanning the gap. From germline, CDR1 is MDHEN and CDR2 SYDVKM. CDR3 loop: CASSLLAGALDEQYF. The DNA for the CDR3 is TGTGCCAGCAGTTTACTCGCAGGCGCTCTGGACGAGCAGTACTTC.

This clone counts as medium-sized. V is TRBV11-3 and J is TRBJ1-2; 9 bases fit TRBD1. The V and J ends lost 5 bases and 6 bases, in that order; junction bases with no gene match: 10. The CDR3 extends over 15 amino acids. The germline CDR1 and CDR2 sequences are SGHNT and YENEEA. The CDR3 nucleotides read TGTGCCAGCAGCCCAAGACAGGGGGTTCTTAATGGCTACACCTTC. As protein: CASSPRQGVLNGYTF.